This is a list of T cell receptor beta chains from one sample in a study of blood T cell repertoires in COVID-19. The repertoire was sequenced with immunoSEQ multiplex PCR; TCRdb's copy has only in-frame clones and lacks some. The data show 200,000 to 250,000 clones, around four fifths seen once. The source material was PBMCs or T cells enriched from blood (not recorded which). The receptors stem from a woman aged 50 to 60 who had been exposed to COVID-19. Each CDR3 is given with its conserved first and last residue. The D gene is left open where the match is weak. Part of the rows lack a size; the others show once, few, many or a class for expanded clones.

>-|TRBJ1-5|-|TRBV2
TGTGCCAGCAGTGAAGGGGCTTATAGCAATCAGCCCCAGCATTTT
CASSEGAYSNQPQHF
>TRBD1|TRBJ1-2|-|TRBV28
TGTGCCAGTCAGGGGGACTATGGCTACACCTTC
CASQGDYGYTF
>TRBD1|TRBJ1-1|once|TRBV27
TGTGCCAGCAGTTCCCGGGACAGGGACATTGCCACTGAAGCTTTCTTT
CASSSRDRDIATEAFF
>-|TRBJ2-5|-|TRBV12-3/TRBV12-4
TGTGCCAGCAGTTTACCCGAAGAGACCCAGTACTTC
CASSLPEETQYF
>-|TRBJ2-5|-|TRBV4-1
TGCGCCAGCAGCCAAGATCTGTCCTCGGAGACCCAGTACTTC
CASSQDLSSETQYF
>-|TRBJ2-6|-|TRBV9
TGTGCCAGCAGCGTAGAGACACCTGGGGCCAACGTCCTGACTTTC
CASSVETPGANVLTF
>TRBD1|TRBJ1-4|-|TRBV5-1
TGCGCCAGCAGCTTGTCGACAGGGTCACCTAATGAAAAACTGTTTTTT
CASSLSTGSPNEKLFF
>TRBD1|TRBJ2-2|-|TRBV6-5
TGTGCCAGCAGTTACTCGACAGGGGGAACCGGGGAGCTGTTTTTT
CASSYSTGGTGELFF
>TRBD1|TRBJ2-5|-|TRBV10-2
TGCGCCAGCAGACAGGGGGGTCAGGAGACCCAGTACTTC
CASRQGGQETQYF
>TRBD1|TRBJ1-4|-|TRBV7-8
TGTGCCAGCAGCTTAGTAAGGGACAGACCAAATGAAAAACTGTTTTTT
CASSLVRDRPNEKLFF
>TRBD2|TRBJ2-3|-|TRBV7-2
TGTGCCAGCAGCTTAAGGTGGGGGGGGGCAGATACGCAGTATTTT
CASSLRWGGADTQYF
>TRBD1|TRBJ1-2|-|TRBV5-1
TGCGCCAGCAGCTCAGGGGGCGCGGATGGCTACACCTTC
CASSSGGADGYTF
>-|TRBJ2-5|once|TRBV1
TGCACCAGCAGCGGGGGGGCGGTGGAGACCCAGTACTTC
CTSSGGAVETQYF
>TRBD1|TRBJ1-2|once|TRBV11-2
TGTGCCAGCAGCTTAGATAATCGTAGGACAGGGAGTTACACCTTC
CASSLDNRRTGSYTF
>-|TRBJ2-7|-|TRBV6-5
TGTGCCAGCAGTTACTCGGAGAGAACCTACGAGCAGTACTTC
CASSYSERTYEQYF
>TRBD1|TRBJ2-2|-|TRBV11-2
TGTGCCAGCAGCTACACAGGGGTTGGAACCGGGGAGCTGTTTTTT
CASSYTGVGTGELFF
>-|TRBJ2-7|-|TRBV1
TGCACCAGCAGCCAAGAAAACCCCCGACTAGCGGGGACCTACGAGCAGTACTTC
CTSSQENPRLAGTYEQYF
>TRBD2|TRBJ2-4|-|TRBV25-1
TGTGCCAGCAGTGGTGGGCAGTGGCGGGGGAACATTCAGTACTTC
CASSGGQWRGNIQYF
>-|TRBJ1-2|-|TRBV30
TGTGCCTGGAGTGGTACTATCATGGGGGGGAGATATGGCTACACCTTC
CAWSGTIMGGRYGYTF
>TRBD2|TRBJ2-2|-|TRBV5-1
TGCGCCAGCAGCTTGGCCGGGACTAGCGGGGGTTTGAACACCGGGGAGCTGTTTTTT
CASSLAGTSGGLNTGELFF
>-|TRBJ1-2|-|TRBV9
TGTGCCAGCAGCGGGACAGAGCCTTATGGCTACACCTTC
CASSGTEPYGYTF
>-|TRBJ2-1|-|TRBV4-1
TGCGCCAGCAGCCCGGGGTTCGCGCGGCGCAATGATGAGCAGTTCTTC
CASSPGFARRNDEQFF
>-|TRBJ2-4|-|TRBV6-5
TGTGCCAGCAGTTTTGAGGGGGTGATGAACATTCAGTACTTC
CASSFEGVMNIQYF
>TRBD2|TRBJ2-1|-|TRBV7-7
TGTGCCAGCAGCTTAGGGGGCAGCGGGGGGGCCCCCAATGAGCAGTTCTTC
CASSLGGSGGAPNEQFF
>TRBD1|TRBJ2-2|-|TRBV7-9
TGTGCCAGCAGCCCCCCGGGACAGGGGGCCGGGGAGCTGTTTTTT
CASSPPGQGAGELFF
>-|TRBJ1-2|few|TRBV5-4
TGTGCCAGCAGCTTGGGCGCAGGCTATGGCTACACCTTC
CASSLGAGYGYTF
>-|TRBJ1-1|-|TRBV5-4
TGTGCCAGCAGCTTGGAGGGGCGCGGCACTGAAGCTTTCTTT
CASSLEGRGTEAFF
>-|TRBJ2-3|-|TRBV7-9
TGTGCCAGCAGCACAGCAGCGGTCCTCACAGATACGCAGTATTTT
CASSTAAVLTDTQYF
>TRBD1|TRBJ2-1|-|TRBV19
TGTGCCAGTAGTACAAGAGGACAGGGGCGAAATGAGCAGTTCTTC
CASSTRGQGRNEQFF
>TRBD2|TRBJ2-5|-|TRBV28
TGTGCCAGCAGCCTCCTCGCGGGGGGCCAAGAGACCCAGTACTTC
CASSLLAGGQETQYF
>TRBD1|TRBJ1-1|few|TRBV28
TGTGCCAGCAGGGACAGGGAAGCAGCCGAAGCTTTCTTT
CASRDREAAEAFF
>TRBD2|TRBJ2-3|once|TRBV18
TGTGCCAGCTCACCACGGGAAGCGGGGGGCACAGATACGCAGTATTTT
CASSPREAGGTDTQYF
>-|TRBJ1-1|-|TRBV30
TGTGCCTGGAATTCAGGGCTGGGAGCTTTCTTT
CAWNSGLGAFF
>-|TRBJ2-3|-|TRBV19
TGTGCCAGTAGTATGGGCAGGGGAACAGATACGCAGTATTTT
CASSMGRGTDTQYF
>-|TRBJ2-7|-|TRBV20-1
TGCAGTGCTAGCTCGGGATACGAGCAGTACTTC
CSASSGYEQYF
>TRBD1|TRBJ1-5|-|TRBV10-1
TGCGCCAGCAGTGATCAACAGGGGCAGCCCCAGCATTTT
CASSDQQGQPQHF
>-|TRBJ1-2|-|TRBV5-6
TGTGCCAGCAGCTTGAGGGGTCTCCAGGCCCTTGGGGTGGGTGGCTACACCTTC
CASSLRGLQALGVGGYTF
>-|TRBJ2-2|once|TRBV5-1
TGCGCCAGCAGCTCCGGTGGGCCCGGGGAGCTGTTTTTT
CASSSGGPGELFF
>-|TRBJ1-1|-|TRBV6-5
TGTGCCACACTACTTCGAGGTCACGGTGAAGCTTTCTTT
CATLLRGHGEAFF
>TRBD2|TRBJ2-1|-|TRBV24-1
TGTGCCACCAGTGATTTGTCAGTACGGGGGGATGAGCAGTTCTTC
CATSDLSVRGDEQFF
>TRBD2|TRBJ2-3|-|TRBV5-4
TGTGCCAGCAGCTTAGCGGGGGGGCCAGATACGCAGTATTTT
CASSLAGGPDTQYF
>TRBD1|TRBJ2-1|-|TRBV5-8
TGTGCCAGCAGCCTCGGGACAGGGCACTACAATGAGCAGTTCTTC
CASSLGTGHYNEQFF
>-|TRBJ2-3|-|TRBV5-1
TGCGCCAGCAGCTTGGCCGCGGGGACCGCAGATACGCAGTATTTT
CASSLAAGTADTQYF
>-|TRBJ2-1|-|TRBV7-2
TGTGCCAGCAGCCCTCTTCTACCCCGCCCCCATGAGCAGTTCTTC
CASSPLLPRPHEQFF
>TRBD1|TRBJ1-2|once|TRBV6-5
TGTGCCAGCATTTGGACAGGAGCAGAGTATGGCTACACCTTC
CASIWTGAEYGYTF
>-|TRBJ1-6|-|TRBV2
TGTGCCAGCAGTGAGAGGGTAGGGTCACCCCTCCACTTT
CASSERVGSPLHF
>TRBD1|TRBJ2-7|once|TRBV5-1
TGCGCCAGCAGCTTGGGACAGGGGGCGCGGTACGAGCAGTACTTC
CASSLGQGARYEQYF
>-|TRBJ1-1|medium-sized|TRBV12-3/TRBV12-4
TGTGCCAGCAGCCTTGGGGGCGTTACTGAAGCTTTCTTT
CASSLGGVTEAFF
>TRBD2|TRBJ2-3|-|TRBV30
TGTGCCTGGACGCTAGCGGGGTTCAGAGATACGCAGTATTTT
CAWTLAGFRDTQYF
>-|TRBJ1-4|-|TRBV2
TGTGCCAGCAGTCCGGGGTTTGGTGAAAAACTGTTTTTT
CASSPGFGEKLFF
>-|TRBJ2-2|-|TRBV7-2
TGTGCCAGCAGCCTAACAAGGGGAATTACCGGGGAGCTGTTTTTT
CASSLTRGITGELFF
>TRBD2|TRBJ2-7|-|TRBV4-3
TGCGCCAGCAGCCCGTCTAGCGGGGGGGCCTACGAGCAGTACTTC
CASSPSSGGAYEQYF
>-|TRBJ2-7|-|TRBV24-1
TGTGCCACCAGTGATCCAAGACTAGGGGCCGAGCAGTACTTC
CATSDPRLGAEQYF
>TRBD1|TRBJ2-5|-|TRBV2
TGTGCCAGCAGTCTGGACAGGGGGCGCGAAGAGACCCAGTACTTC
CASSLDRGREETQYF
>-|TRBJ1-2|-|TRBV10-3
TGTGCCATCAGCGGGGACAAGGGCCACTATGGCTACACCTTC
CAISGDKGHYGYTF
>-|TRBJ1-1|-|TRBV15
TGTGCCACCAGCAGAGACATAGCCTATGGGAACACTGAAGCTTTCTTT
CATSRDIAYGNTEAFF
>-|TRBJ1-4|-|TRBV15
TGTGCCACCAGCAGAGGAGGGAATGGTGAAAAACTGTTTTTT
CATSRGGNGEKLFF
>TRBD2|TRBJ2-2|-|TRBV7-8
TGTGCCAGCAGCTTTCGTGGGCTAGCGGCTAACACCGGGGAGCTGTTTTTT
CASSFRGLAANTGELFF
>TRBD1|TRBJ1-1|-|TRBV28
TGTGCCAGCAGTCCGACAGGGGGCACTGAAGCTTTCTTT
CASSPTGGTEAFF